What follows describes a single T cell receptor beta chain. Those who participated ranged in age from about 18 to 89 years and resided in under 25 US areas. The sample originates from a study of blood T cell repertoires in COVID-19. Study details: COVID-19 samples, acute and convalescent, were from the United States, Italy and Spain.

The protocol was immunoSEQ multiplex PCR, while the TCRdb copy is restricted to in-frame clones and leaves out a portion. The profile shows more than 150,000 clones, about 80% of them singletons. This clonotype was obtained from a man in his sixties who had been exposed to COVID-19. Sequenced material: PBMCs or T cells enriched from blood (not recorded which).

The CDR3 spells CASSEAVASAFGTQYF. For the CDR3, the DNA is TGTGCCAGCAGTGAAGCGGTGGCTAGTGCCTTCGGTACGCAGTATTTT. This chain links TRBV2 with TRBJ2-3; D unclear. From germline, CDR1 is SNHLY and CDR2 FYNNEI. The CDR3 loop spans 16 amino acids. V dropped 0 bases and J dropped 8 bases, with 18 bases sitting between them.